These 13 T cell receptor beta chains came from one sample sequenced in a study of shared clonotypes between healthy human individuals. The repertoire was sequenced with immunoSEQ multiplex PCR; TCRdb's copy has only in-frame clones and lacks some. The sample carries some 2,500,000 clones, 85% to 95% recorded once. Input material: naive CD4+ T cells from PBMCs. Subset in this sample: CD45RA+ positively selected. The receptors were sampled from a man younger than 30 in good health. Some clones in this sample may be carry-over from other donors' samples.

As to this clone: Other DNA sequences from this sample encode an identical CDR3 as well. This chain links TRBV5-4 with TRBJ1-3, with D maybe TRBD1 (6 bases). Per the germline V gene, CDR1 is SGHNT and CDR2 is YYREEE (reference sequence). V lost 4 bases and J lost 0, with 14 bases in between. This CDR3 contains 16 residues. This chain's CDR3 is CASSPMGGLSGNTIYF. DNA of the CDR3: TGTGCCAGCAGCCCCATGGGGGGGCTCTCTGGAAACACCATATATTTT.

This clone turned up a few times. The chain carries TRBV4-1 and TRBJ1-1; TRBD1 might be the D (5 bases). Germline V gene lookup returns CDR1 MGHRA and CDR2 YSYEKL. V was trimmed by 4 bases and J by 1 base, leaving 10 bases between them. The CDR3 runs 14 residues. This CDR3 reads CASSLIGGNTEAFF. DNA for the CDR3: TGCGCCAGCAGCCTTATCGGGGGGAACACTGAAGCTTTCTTT.

This chain links TRBV5-1 with TRBJ1-1; tentative D call: TRBD1 (5 bases). Trimming stripped 0 bases from V and 3 bases from J, with 12 bases between. Per the germline V gene, CDR1 is SGHRS and CDR2 is YFSETQ. This CDR3 comprises 15 residues. The CDR3 DNA reads TGCGCCAGCAGCTTGGGGGAGGGGTTGGACACTGAAGCTTTCTTT. As protein: CASSLGEGLDTEAFF.

This chain joins TRBV5-5 and TRBJ2-1; D not resolved. Germline V CDR1 and CDR2: SGHKS, YYEKEE (reference sequence). Trimming removed 4 bases from V and 7 bases from J, with 21 bases in between. CDR3 length: 16 residues. The CDR3, as DNA: TGTGCCAGCAGCCAGCTACAGCTATCCTTTGGGAATGAGCAGTTCTTC. It yields the protein CASSQLQLSFGNEQFF.

The sample holds one count of this clone. For the CDR3, the DNA is TGTGCCAGCTCACCACGTCTAGCGGGGCCACAAGAGACCCAGTACTTC. Amino acid sequence: CASSPRLAGPQETQYF. The chain combines TRBV18 with TRBJ2-5; 9 nucleotides agree with TRBD2. V was clipped by 1 base and J by 2 bases; unmatched bases: 5. The CDR3 length is 16 residues. The germline V gene has CDR1 KGHSH and CDR2 LQKENI.

The genes are TRBV19 and TRBJ2-3, with 14 bases fitting TRBD2. CDR1 and CDR2 (germline): LNHDA, SQIVND (reference sequence). CDR3 length equals 17 residues. V was pared by 5 bases and J by 4 bases, with 8 bases of the junction left unmatched. The CDR3 spells CASSQGLAGVFADTQYF. CDR3 DNA sequence: TGTGCCAGTAGTCAGGGACTAGCGGGAGTTTTTGCAGATACGCAGTATTTT.

The chain carries TRBV5-1 and TRBJ2-2, with TRBD2 matching 10 bases. The CDR3 loop spans 17 amino acids. The V segment lost 1 base and the J segment 7 bases; nucleotides outside the gene matches: 10. Germline V gene lookup returns CDR1 SGHRS and CDR2 YFSETQ. DNA of the CDR3: TGCGCCAGCAGCTTGTTAGCGGGAGGCCCGAGGTTCGGGGAGCTGTTTTTT. It specifies CASSLLAGGPRFGELFF.

CDR3 bases: TGTGCCAGCATAGGGGCCCCCCCTGAGCAGTTCTTC. Residues: CASIGAPPEQFF. V usage is TRBV27 and J usage is TRBJ2-1; the D gene is possibly TRBD1 (5 bases). Germline values: CDR1 MNHEY, CDR2 SMNVEV (reference sequence). The CDR3 is made up of 12 amino acids. Trimming removed 7 bases from V and 9 bases from J, with 13 bases in between.

The chain uses TRBV4-1 and TRBJ2-1, with 14 bases fitting TRBD2. V shed 1 base and J 0 bases; nucleotides not matched to a gene: 2. This CDR3 is 18 amino acids long. Germline-derived CDR1 and CDR2 are MGHRA and YSYEKL. CDR3 DNA sequence: TGCGCCAGCAGCCAAGGTGGGACTAGCGGGAGCTCCTACAATGAGCAGTTCTTC. Translation gives CASSQGGTSGSSYNEQFF.

The chain carries TRBV5-1 and TRBJ1-1; the D is unclear. Germline lookup yields CDR1 SGHRS and CDR2 YFSETQ. This CDR3 has 13 amino acids. V was pared by 5 bases and J by 2 bases, with 10 bases between. The CDR3 here is CASRPRGNTEAFF. The CDR3 bases are TGCGCCAGCAGGCCCCGTGGAAACACTGAAGCTTTCTTT.

V gene TRBV19 combines with J gene TRBJ1-1; D may be TRBD1 (5 bases). The CDR3 totals 12 residues. CDR1 and CDR2 from the germline V gene are LNHDA and SQIVND (reference sequence). V was cut by 5 bases and J by 8 bases, with 12 bases left in between. CDR3 sequence: CASSQGAGEAFF. For the CDR3, the DNA is TGTGCCAGTAGTCAGGGAGCCGGGGAAGCTTTCTTT.

The chain recombines TRBV5-8 with TRBJ2-2; D unresolved. The V and J ends lost 0 bases and 1 base respectively, with 7 bases between them. Looked up from germline, CDR1 is SGHTS and CDR2 is YDEGEE. There are 15 residues in the CDR3. This CDR3 reads CASSLAGRNTGELFF. The CDR3, as DNA: TGTGCCAGCAGCTTGGCCGGCAGGAACACCGGGGAGCTGTTTTTT. Full variable domain (rest looked up from reference TRBV5-8 and TRBJ2-2): EAGVTQSPTHLIKTRGQQATLRCSPISGHTSVYWYQQALGLGLQFLLWYDEGEERNRGNFPPRFSGRQFPNYSSELNVNALELEDSALYLCASSLAGRNTGELFFGEGSRLTVL.

The rearrangement links TRBV27 to TRBJ2-5; 8 bases are a match to TRBD2. The CDR3 consists of 13 residues. The V and J ends lost 7 bases and 7 bases, in that order; junction bases with no gene match: 8. Germline V gives CDR1 MNHEY, CDR2 SMNVEV (reference sequence). The CDR3, as DNA: TGTGCCAGCACCCCGGGGGGGTCGGGGACCCAGTACTTC. Its translation: CASTPGGSGTQYF.